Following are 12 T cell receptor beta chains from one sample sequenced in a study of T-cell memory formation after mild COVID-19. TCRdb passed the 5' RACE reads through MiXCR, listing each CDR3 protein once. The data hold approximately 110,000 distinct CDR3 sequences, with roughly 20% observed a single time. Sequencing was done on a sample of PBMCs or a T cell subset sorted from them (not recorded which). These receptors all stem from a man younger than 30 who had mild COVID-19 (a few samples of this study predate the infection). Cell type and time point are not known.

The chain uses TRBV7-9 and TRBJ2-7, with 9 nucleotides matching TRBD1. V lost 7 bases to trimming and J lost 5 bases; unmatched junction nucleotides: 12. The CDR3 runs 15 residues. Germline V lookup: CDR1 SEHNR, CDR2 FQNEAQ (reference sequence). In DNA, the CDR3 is TGTGCCAGCACCCCCCGGGACAGGGCTTCTCACGAGCAGTACTTC. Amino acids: CASTPRDRASHEQYF.

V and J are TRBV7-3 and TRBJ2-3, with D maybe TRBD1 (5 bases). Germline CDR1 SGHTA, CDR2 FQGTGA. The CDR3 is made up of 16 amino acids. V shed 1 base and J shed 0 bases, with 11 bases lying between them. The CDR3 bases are TGTGCCAGCAGCTTAAGGGGCGGTAGGAGCACAGATACGCAGTATTTT. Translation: CASSLRGGRSTDTQYF.

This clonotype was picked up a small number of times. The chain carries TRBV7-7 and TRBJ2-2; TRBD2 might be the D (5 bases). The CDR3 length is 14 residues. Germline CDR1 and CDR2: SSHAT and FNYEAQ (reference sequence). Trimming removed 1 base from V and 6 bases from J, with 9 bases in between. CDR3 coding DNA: TGTGCCAGCAGCTTAGGAGAGGACTCCGGGGAGCTGTTTTTT. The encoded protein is CASSLGEDSGELFF.

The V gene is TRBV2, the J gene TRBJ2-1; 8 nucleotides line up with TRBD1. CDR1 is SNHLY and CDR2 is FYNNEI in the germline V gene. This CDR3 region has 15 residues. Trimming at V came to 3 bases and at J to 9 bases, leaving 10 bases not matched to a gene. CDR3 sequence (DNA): TGTGCCAGCAGTGAGCCGACAGGGGTGCTAGGTGAGCAGTTCTTC. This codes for CASSEPTGVLGEQFF.

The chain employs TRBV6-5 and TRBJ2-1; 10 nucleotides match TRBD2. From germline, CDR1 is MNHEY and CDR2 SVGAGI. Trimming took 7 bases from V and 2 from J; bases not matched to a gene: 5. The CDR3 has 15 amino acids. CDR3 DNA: TGTGCCAGCAAGGTAGCGGGGGGAACCTACAATGAGCAGTTCTTC. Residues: CASKVAGGTYNEQFF.

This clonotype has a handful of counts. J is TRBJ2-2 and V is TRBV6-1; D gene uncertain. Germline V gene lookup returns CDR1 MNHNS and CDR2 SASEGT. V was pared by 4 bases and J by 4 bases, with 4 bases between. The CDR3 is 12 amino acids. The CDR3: CASSGATGELFF. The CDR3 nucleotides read TGTGCCAGCAGTGGTGCCACCGGGGAGCTGTTTTTT.

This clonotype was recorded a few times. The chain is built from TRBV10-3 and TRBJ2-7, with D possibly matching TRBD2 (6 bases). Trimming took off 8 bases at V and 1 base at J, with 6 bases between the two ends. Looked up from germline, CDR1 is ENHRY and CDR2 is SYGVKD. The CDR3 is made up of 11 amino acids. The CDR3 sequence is CAIGRSYEQYF. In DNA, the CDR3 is TGTGCCATCGGGAGGTCCTACGAGCAGTACTTC.

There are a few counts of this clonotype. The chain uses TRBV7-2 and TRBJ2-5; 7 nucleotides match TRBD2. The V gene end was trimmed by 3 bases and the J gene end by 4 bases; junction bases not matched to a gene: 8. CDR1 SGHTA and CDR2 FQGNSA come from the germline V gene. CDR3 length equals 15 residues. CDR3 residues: CASSFPAGTGETQYF. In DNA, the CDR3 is TGTGCCAGCAGCTTCCCAGCGGGGACTGGAGAGACCCAGTACTTC.

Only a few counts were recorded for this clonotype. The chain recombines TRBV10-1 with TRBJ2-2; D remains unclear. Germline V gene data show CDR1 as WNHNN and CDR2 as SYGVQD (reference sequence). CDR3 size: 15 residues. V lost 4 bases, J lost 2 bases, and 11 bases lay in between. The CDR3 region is CASSGSLPNTGELFF. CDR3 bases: TGCGCCAGCAGTGGTTCCCTCCCAAACACCGGGGAGCTGTTTTTT.

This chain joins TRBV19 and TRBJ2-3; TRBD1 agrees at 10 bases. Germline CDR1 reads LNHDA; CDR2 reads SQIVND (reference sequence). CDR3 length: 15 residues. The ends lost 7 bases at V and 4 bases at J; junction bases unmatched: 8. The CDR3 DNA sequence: TGTGCCAGTAAACCTGACAGGGGGCAAGCAGATACGCAGTATTTT. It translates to CASKPDRGQADTQYF.

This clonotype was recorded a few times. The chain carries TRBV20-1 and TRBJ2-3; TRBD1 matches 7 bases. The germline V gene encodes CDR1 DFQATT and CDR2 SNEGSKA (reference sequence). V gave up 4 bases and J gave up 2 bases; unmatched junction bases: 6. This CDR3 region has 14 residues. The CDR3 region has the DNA TGCAGTGCTACCCCGGGGACAGCCACAGATACGCAGTATTTT. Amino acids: CSATPGTATDTQYF.

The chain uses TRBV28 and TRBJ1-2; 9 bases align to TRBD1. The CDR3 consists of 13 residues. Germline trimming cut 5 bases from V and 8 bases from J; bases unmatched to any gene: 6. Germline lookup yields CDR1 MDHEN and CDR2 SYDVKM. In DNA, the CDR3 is TGTGCCAGCAGTCCTCACAGGGGGCTGGGCTACACCTTC. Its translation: CASSPHRGLGYTF.